Listed below are T cell receptor beta chains from one sample, sequenced in a study of regulatory T cells in long-lasting Graves disease. A single record per CDR3 protein comes from TCRdb applying MiXCR to the multiplex PCR reads. The data hold roughly 700,000 distinct CDR3 sequences, with 25% to 35% observed a single time. The specimen was peripheral blood mononuclear cells (PBMCs), collected when the disease was refractory, from a patient treated with antithyroid drugs. The receptor source for this set is a female donor with Graves disease. CDR3s include the opening cysteine and the closing phenylalanine or tryptophan. The D gene is left open where the match is weak. Some rows have no size entry. The others give once, few or many, or a class for an expanded clone.

clone_size d_call j_call v_call cdr3_aa cdr3_nt
. . TRBJ2-3 TRBV12-3/TRBV12-4 CASSSREGGPDTQYF TGTGCCAGCAGTTCGAGGGAAGGAGGACCAGATACGCAGTATTTT
few . TRBJ1-5 TRBV20-1 CSARDVGENQPQHF TGCAGTGCTAGAGATGTGGGAGAAAATCAGCCCCAGCATTTT
. . TRBJ1-3 TRBV9 CASSVLQSPTNTIYF TGTGCCAGCAGCGTTTTACAGAGCCCTACAAACACCATATATTTT
many . TRBJ1-1 TRBV12-3/TRBV12-4 CASSFGGGTLMNTEAFF TGTGCCAGCAGTTTTGGGGGCGGGACGCTTATGAACACTGAAGCTTTCTTT
. . TRBJ2-2 TRBV7-6 CASSSLALGGVTGELFF TGTGCCAGCAGCTCTCTAGCTCTCGGGGGAGTCACCGGGGAGCTGTTTTTT
. TRBD2 TRBJ2-7 TRBV11-2 CASSSRGTSGPYEQYF TGTGCCAGCAGCTCCCGGGGGACTAGCGGCCCGTACGAGCAGTACTTC
few . TRBJ2-7 TRBV5-1 CASRHGQHYEQYF TGCGCCAGCAGACACGGACAGCACTACGAGCAGTACTTC
. . TRBJ1-1 TRBV18 CASSPSGQDRGEAFF TGTGCCAGCTCACCCTCGGGGCAGGATAGGGGAGAAGCTTTCTTT
. . TRBJ2-2 TRBV7-9 CASNTATGRNTGELFF TGTGCCAGCAACACAGCAACAGGGCGAAACACCGGGGAGCTGTTTTTT
. TRBD2 TRBJ2-4 TRBV20-1 CSARGGDIQYF TGCAGTGCCCGGGGAGGGGACATTCAGTACTTC
few . TRBJ2-7 TRBV11-2 CASSLARRVYEQYF TGTGCCAGCAGCTTAGCGCGGAGGGTGTACGAGCAGTACTTC
. TRBD1 TRBJ2-6 TRBV6-1 CASSAPTGQGWANVLTF TGTGCCAGCAGTGCCCCCACCGGACAGGGCTGGGCCAACGTCCTGACTTTC
many . TRBJ1-1 TRBV9 CASSSLGPAEAFF TGTGCCAGCAGCTCCCTAGGGCCGGCTGAAGCTTTCTTT
few . TRBJ1-1 TRBV10-3 CAISDPGPRPEAFF TGTGCCATCAGTGATCCGGGCCCCCGGCCTGAAGCTTTCTTT
. . TRBJ1-2 TRBV12-3/TRBV12-4 CASSRTWSNYGDTF TGTGCCAGCAGCCGGACATGGTCTAACTATGGCGACACCTTC
. TRBD2 TRBJ2-3 TRBV12-3/TRBV12-4 CASSGPSGRTDTQYF TGTGCCAGCAGTGGCCCTAGCGGTCGAACAGATACGCAGTATTTT
. . TRBJ2-7 TRBV11-2 CASSLGSRGDFYEQYF TGTGCCAGCAGCCTGGGGTCCAGGGGTGATTTCTACGAGCAGTACTTC
. . TRBJ1-1 TRBV9 CASSVDRGDTEAFF TGTGCCAGCAGCGTAGATAGGGGCGACACTGAAGCTTTCTTT
few . TRBJ1-1 TRBV5-6 CASSALNGPEAFF TGTGCCAGCAGCGCCCTAAACGGTCCCGAAGCTTTCTTT
. . TRBJ2-5 TRBV9 CASTPGVGVQETQYF TGTGCCAGCACCCCCGGTGTGGGGGTCCAAGAGACCCAGTACTTC
few TRBD1 TRBJ1-5 TRBV15 CATSRPLGTGRNQPQHF TGTGCCACCAGCAGACCCCTCGGGACAGGGCGCAATCAGCCCCAGCATTTT
. TRBD2 TRBJ2-7 TRBV5-4 CASSRRGGSGEQYF TGTGCCAGCAGCCGCCGGGGGGGCTCTGGGGAGCAGTACTTC
many . TRBJ1-5 TRBV7-3 CASSLGGEGQPQHF TGTGCCAGCAGCTTAGGGGGGGAAGGTCAGCCCCAGCATTTT
. . TRBJ1-2 TRBV20-1 CSARDSYTGGYTF TGCAGTGCTAGAGACTCCTACACAGGGGGCTACACCTTC
few TRBD2 TRBJ2-7 TRBV7-9 CASTSSTSGPYEQYF TGTGCCAGCACCTCTAGTACTAGCGGACCCTACGAGCAGTACTTC
. TRBD2 TRBJ2-6 TRBV19 CASTLRAGAGANVLTF TGTGCCAGTACCCTCAGGGCGGGGGCTGGGGCCAACGTCCTGACTTTC
. . TRBJ1-1 TRBV3-1 CASSQQFRRGGYTEAFF TGTGCCAGCAGCCAACAATTCAGGCGGGGGGGGTACACTGAAGCTTTCTTT
few TRBD1 TRBJ1-5 TRBV29-1 CSVVPWGQGSNQPQHF TGCAGCGTTGTGCCTTGGGGACAGGGGAGCAATCAGCCCCAGCATTTT
many TRBD1 TRBJ2-2 TRBV10-3 CAISASDRRTNTGELFF TGTGCCATCAGTGCCTCGGACAGGCGAACGAACACCGGGGAGCTGTTTTTT
. . TRBJ2-2 TRBV19 CASKTNTGELFF TGTGCCAGCAAAACGAACACCGGGGAGCTGTTTTTT
. . TRBJ1-1 TRBV12-3/TRBV12-4 CASSLWVRWDTEAFF TGTGCCAGCAGTTTATGGGTCCGGTGGGACACTGAAGCTTTCTTT
few . TRBJ1-4 TRBV7-2 CASSRQGAHEKLFF TGTGCCAGCAGCCGCCAAGGCGCACATGAAAAACTGTTTTTT
. TRBD1 TRBJ1-5 TRBV19 CASSNRGDQPQHF TGTGCCAGTAGTAACAGGGGAGATCAGCCCCAGCATTTT
few . TRBJ2-1 TRBV11-2 CASSSDDRSYNEQFF TGTGCCAGCAGCTCTGACGACAGGTCCTACAATGAGCAGTTCTTC
few TRBD1 TRBJ2-7 TRBV10-3 CAISGTGSYEQYF TGTGCCATCAGTGGGACAGGGTCCTACGAGCAGTACTTC
few . TRBJ1-2 TRBV7-2 CASSLRILYGYTF TGTGCCAGCAGCTTAAGAATCCTCTATGGCTACACCTTC
. TRBD2 TRBJ2-4 TRBV4-1 CASSPRKAGAGKNIQYF TGCGCCAGCAGCCCTCGGAAAGCGGGAGCGGGTAAAAACATTCAGTACTTC
. TRBD2 TRBJ2-7 TRBV11-2 CASSSLAGGEQYF TGTGCCAGCAGCTCCCTAGCGGGAGGCGAGCAGTACTTC
. . TRBJ1-4 TRBV5-6 CASSSPGVLTNEKLFF TGTGCCAGCAGCTCGCCAGGGGTTTTAACTAATGAAAAACTGTTTTTT
. . TRBJ1-6 TRBV2 CASRAPFYNSPLHF TGTGCCAGCAGGGCTCCCTTCTATAATTCACCCCTCCACTTT
many . TRBJ2-4 TRBV12-3/TRBV12-4 CASSLYHRLGGNIQYF TGTGCCAGCAGTTTATATCATCGACTAGGAGGAAACATTCAGTACTTC
. . TRBJ2-7 TRBV28 CASSLSLSSESFSYEQYF TGTGCCAGCAGTTTATCCCTATCTAGCGAGTCTTTTTCCTACGAGCAGTACTTC
once TRBD2 TRBJ2-3 TRBV9 CASSVGGLARDTQYF TGTGCCAGCAGCGTAGGGGGACTAGCTCGGGATACGCAGTATTTT
few . TRBJ1-1 TRBV20-1 CSLKRSGGDSAFF TGCAGTCTAAAGAGATCAGGAGGGGATTCTGCTTTCTTT
. TRBD1 TRBJ1-4 TRBV5-1 CASAMRPRGGATNEKLFF TGCGCCAGCGCAATGAGGCCCAGGGGGGGAGCAACTAATGAAAAACTGTTTTTT
. . TRBJ1-6 TRBV25-1 CASSEGGPSPLHF TGTGCCAGCAGTGAAGGGGGGCCTTCACCCCTCCACTTT
. . TRBJ2-7 TRBV7-9 CASSGYRASGPDEQYF TGTGCCAGCAGCGGATACCGGGCCTCCGGTCCGGACGAGCAGTACTTC
. . TRBJ1-2 TRBV20-1 CSARPPLREGYTF TGCAGTGCTAGGCCCCCCCTTCGGGAAGGCTACACCTTC
few . TRBJ2-7 TRBV5-5 CASSLGQSTSYEQYF TGTGCCAGCAGCTTGGGACAGTCGACCTCCTACGAGCAGTACTTC
few TRBD2 TRBJ2-7 TRBV6-1 CAVRGREGHEQYF TGTGCCGTCCGGGGGCGGGAGGGTCACGAGCAGTACTTC
. . TRBJ1-2 TRBV19 CASDDRRGGYTF TGTGCCAGTGATGACCGTCGGGGTGGCTACACCTTC
many . TRBJ2-7 TRBV2 CASTKGALVYEQYF TGTGCCAGCACTAAAGGAGCTCTCGTTTACGAGCAGTACTTC
few TRBD1 TRBJ1-2 TRBV7-9 CASSYGQGTNYGYTF TGTGCCAGCAGCTACGGACAGGGAACTAACTATGGCTACACCTTC
few TRBD1 TRBJ1-4 TRBV7-2 CASSLTGGSEKLFF TGTGCCAGCAGCTTGACAGGGGGCTCTGAAAAACTGTTTTTT